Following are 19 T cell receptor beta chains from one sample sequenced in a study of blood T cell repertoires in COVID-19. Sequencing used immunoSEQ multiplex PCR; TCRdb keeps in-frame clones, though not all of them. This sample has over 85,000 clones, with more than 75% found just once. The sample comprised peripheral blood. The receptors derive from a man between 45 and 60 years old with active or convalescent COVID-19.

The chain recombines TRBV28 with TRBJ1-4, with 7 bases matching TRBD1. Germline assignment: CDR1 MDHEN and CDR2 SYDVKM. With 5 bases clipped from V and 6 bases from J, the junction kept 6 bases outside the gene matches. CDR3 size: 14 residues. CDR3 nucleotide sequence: TGTGCCAGCAGTGTCGGGACAGTATATGAAAAACTGTTTTTT. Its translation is CASSVGTVYEKLFF.

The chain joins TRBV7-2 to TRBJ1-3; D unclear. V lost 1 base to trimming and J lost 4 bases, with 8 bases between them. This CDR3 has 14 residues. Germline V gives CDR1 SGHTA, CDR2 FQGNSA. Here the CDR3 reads CASSLGAEGNTIYF. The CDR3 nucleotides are TGTGCCAGCAGCTTAGGGGCAGAGGGAAACACCATATATTTT. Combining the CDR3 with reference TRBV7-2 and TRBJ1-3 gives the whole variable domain GAGVSQSPSNKVTEKGKDVELRCDPISGHTALYWYRQSLGQGLEFLIYFQGNSAPDKSGLPSDRFSAERTGGSVSTLTIQRTQQEDSAVYLCASSLGAEGNTIYFGEGSWLTVV.

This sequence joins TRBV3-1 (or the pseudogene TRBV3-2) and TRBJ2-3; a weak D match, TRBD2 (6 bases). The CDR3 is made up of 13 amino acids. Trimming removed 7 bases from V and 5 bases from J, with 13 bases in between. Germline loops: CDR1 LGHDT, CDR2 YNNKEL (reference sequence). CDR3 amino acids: CASTGRGRDTQYF. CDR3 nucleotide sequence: TGTGCCAGCACTGGGCGGGGAAGAGATACGCAGTATTTT.

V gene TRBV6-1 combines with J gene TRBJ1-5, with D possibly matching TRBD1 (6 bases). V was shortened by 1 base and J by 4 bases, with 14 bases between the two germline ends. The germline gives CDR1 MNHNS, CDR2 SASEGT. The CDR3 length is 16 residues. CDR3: CASSEGTATINQPQHF. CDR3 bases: TGTGCCAGCAGTGAAGGGACAGCTACGATTAATCAGCCCCAGCATTTT.

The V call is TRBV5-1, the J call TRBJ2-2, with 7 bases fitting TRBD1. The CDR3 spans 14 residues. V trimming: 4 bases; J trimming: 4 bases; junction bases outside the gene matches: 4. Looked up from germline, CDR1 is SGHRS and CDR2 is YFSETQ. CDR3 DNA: TGCGCCAGCAGCCGGGACAGCTCCACCGGGGAGCTGTTTTTT. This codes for CASSRDSSTGELFF.

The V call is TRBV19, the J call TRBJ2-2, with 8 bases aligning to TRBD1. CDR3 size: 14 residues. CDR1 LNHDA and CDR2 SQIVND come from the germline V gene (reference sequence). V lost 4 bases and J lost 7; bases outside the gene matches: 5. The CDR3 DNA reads TGTGCCAGTAGTAATCAGGGGGCTAACGGGGAGCTGTTTTTT. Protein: CASSNQGANGELFF.

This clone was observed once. CDR3 sequence (DNA): TGTGCCAGCAGTGACCAATTCTCTGGGGCCAACGTCCTGACTTTC. Translation: CASSDQFSGANVLTF. This chain connects TRBV6-1 to TRBJ2-6, with D hard to call. V dropped 3 bases and J dropped 0 bases, with 6 bases sitting between them. The CDR3 covers 15 residues. Germline V gene data show CDR1 as MNHNS and CDR2 as SASEGT.

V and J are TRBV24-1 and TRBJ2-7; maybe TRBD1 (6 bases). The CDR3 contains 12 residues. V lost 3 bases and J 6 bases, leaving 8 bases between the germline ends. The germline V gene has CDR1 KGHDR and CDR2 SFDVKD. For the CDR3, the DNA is TGTGCCACCAGTGATACGGACAGCGAGCAGTACTTC. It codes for CATSDTDSEQYF.

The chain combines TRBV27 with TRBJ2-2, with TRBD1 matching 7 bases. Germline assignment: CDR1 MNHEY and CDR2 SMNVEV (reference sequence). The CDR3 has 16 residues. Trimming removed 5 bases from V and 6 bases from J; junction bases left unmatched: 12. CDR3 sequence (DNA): TGTGCCAGCAGTATGCTCAGACAGGGCGGCGCCGGGGAGCTGTTTTTT. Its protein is CASSMLRQGGAGELFF.

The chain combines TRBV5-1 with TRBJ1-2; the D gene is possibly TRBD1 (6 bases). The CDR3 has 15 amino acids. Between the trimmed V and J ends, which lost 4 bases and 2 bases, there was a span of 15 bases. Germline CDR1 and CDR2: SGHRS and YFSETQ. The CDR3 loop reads CASSPQGNVNYGYTF. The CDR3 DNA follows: TGCGCCAGCAGCCCGCAGGGGAACGTAAACTATGGCTACACCTTC.

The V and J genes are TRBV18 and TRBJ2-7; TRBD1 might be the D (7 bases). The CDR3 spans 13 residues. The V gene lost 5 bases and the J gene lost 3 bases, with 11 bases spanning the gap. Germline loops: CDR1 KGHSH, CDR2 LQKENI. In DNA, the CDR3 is TGTGCCAGCTCAACAGGGGAGGTCTACGAGCAGTACTTC. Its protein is CASSTGEVYEQYF.

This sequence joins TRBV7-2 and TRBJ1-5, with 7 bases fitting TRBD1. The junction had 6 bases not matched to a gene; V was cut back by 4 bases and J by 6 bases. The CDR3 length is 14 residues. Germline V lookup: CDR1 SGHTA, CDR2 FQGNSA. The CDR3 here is CASSSRQGSQPQHF. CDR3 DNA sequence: TGTGCCAGCAGCTCGCGACAGGGTAGTCAGCCCCAGCATTTT.

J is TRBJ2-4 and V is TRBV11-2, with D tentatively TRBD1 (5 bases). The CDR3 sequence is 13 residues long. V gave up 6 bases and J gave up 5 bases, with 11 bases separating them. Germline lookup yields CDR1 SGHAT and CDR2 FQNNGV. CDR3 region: CASRAATENIQYF. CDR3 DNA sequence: TGTGCCAGCAGAGCAGCGACAGAAAACATTCAGTACTTC.

The CDR3: CASSLGQGGNNSPLHF. The CDR3 DNA sequence: TGTGCCAGCTCCCTTGGACAGGGCGGGAATAATTCACCCCTCCACTTT. V gene TRBV18 combines with J gene TRBJ1-6; the match to TRBD1 covers 8 bases. This CDR3 spans 16 amino acids. V shed 6 bases, J shed 5 bases, and the junction held 9 bases outside the gene matches. Germline CDR1 is KGHSH and CDR2 is LQKENI.

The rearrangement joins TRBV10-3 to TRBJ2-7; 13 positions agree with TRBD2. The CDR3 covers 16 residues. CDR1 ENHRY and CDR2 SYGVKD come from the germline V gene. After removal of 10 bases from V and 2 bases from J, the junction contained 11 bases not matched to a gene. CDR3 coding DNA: TGTGCCACTAGTCCTGGGACTAGCGGGGTGGCCTACGAGCAGTACGTC. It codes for CATSPGTSGVAYEQYV.

The CDR3 sequence is CASSFGGVVNSPLHF. DNA for the CDR3: TGTGCCAGCAGTTTCGGGGGGGTGGTAAATTCACCCCTCCACTTT. The chain is built from TRBV28 and TRBJ1-6, with D possibly matching TRBD1 (5 bases). The CDR3 has 15 amino acids. The ends were cut back, 3 bases at V and 7 bases at J, with 13 bases in the middle. CDR1 is MDHEN, CDR2 SYDVKM, per germline. The variable domain in full, completed from reference TRBV28 and TRBJ1-6, reads DVKVTQSSRYLVKRTGEKVFLECVQDMDHENMFWYRQDPGLGLRLIYFSYDVKMKEKGDIPEGYSVSREKKERFSLILESASTNQTSMYLCASSFGGVVNSPLHFGNGTRLTVT.

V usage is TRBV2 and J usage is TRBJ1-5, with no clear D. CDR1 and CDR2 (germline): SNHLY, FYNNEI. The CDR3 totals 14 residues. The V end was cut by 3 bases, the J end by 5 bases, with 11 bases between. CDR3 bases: TGTGCCAGCAGTGAGTCCACAGCCCATCAGCCCCAGCATTTT. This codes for CASSESTAHQPQHF.

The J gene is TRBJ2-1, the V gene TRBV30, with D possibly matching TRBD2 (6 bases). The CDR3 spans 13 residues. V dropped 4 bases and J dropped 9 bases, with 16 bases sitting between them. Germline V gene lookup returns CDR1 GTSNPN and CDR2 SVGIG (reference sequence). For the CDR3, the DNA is TGTGCCTGGACTGGACTAAACCCCAGTGAGCAGTTCTTC. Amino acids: CAWTGLNPSEQFF.

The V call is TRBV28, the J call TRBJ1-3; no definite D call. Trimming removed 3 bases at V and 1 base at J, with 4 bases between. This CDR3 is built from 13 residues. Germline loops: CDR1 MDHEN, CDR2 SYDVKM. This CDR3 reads CASSFISGNTIYF. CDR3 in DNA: TGTGCCAGCAGTTTTATTTCTGGAAACACCATATATTTT.